This T cell receptor beta chain comes out of a study of blood T cell repertoires in COVID-19. In the study overall: From the United States, Italy and Spain came samples of acute and convalescent COVID-19. PBMCs, B-cell-depleted T cells, or T cells were the source of the cDNA or gDNA that made up the material.

V lost 4 bases, J lost 8 bases, and 11 bases lay in between. The germline gives CDR1 KGHDR, CDR2 SFDVKD. This CDR3 spans 13 amino acids. Source study methods: Amplifying reference gene primers gave estimates of nucleated cell counts. Profiled with immunoSEQ multiplex PCR; TCRdb holds only in-frame clones, not every one. That table gives V, J and clone size, and the DNA gave D and trimming. Of about 320,000 clones detected, approximately 85% appear once; the ten largest clones hold just over 7%. The sequenced sample consisted of peripheral blood. The clonotype comes from a human donor in a cohort sampled during active COVID-19. The chain joins TRBV24-1 to TRBJ2-1; possible D gene TRBD1, 6 bases. The CDR3 coding sequence is TGTGCCACCAGTGACTACAGGGTCGATGAGCAGTTCTTC. The encoded protein is CATSDYRVDEQFF.